This T cell receptor (beta chain) was retrieved from a study of blood T cell repertoires in COVID-19. Study background: PBMCs, B-cell-depleted T cells, or T cells provided the cDNA or gDNA that made up the material.

Participant-given clinical history determined each cohort assignment. Trimming at V came to 2 bases and at J to 7 bases, leaving 6 bases not matched to a gene. The V gene's germline CDR1 is MGHRA and CDR2 YSYEKL. This CDR3 contains 14 residues. Authors' processing steps: For nucleated cells, counts were estimated from reference gene primer amplification. The assay was immunoSEQ multiplex PCR, and TCRdb's table has in-frame clones only and misses some. That table is the source of V, J and clone size, and D and trimming were worked out from the DNA. The sample yields 95,000 to 150,000 clones, 65% to 85% seen once.

The V gene is TRBV4-1, the J gene TRBJ1-2; the match to TRBD1 covers 8 bases. This TCR was recovered from a woman under 40 who had recovered from COVID-19. The sample comprised PBMCs or T cells enriched from blood (not recorded which). The CDR3 is CASSQPGTGLGYTF. Written as DNA, the CDR3 is TGCGCCAGCAGCCAACCCGGGACAGGCCTTGGCTACACCTTC.